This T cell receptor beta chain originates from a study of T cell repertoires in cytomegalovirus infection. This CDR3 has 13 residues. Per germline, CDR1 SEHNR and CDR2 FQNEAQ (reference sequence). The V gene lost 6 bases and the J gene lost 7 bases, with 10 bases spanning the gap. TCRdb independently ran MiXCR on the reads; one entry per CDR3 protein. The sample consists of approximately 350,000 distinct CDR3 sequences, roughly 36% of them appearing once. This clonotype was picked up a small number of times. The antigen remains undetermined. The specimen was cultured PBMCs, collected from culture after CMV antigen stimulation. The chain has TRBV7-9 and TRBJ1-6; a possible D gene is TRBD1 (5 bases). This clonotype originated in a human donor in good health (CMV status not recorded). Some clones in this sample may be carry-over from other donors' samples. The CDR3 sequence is CASSPRQNSPLHF. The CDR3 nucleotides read TGTGCCAGCAGTCCCAGACAGAATTCACCCCTCCACTTT.